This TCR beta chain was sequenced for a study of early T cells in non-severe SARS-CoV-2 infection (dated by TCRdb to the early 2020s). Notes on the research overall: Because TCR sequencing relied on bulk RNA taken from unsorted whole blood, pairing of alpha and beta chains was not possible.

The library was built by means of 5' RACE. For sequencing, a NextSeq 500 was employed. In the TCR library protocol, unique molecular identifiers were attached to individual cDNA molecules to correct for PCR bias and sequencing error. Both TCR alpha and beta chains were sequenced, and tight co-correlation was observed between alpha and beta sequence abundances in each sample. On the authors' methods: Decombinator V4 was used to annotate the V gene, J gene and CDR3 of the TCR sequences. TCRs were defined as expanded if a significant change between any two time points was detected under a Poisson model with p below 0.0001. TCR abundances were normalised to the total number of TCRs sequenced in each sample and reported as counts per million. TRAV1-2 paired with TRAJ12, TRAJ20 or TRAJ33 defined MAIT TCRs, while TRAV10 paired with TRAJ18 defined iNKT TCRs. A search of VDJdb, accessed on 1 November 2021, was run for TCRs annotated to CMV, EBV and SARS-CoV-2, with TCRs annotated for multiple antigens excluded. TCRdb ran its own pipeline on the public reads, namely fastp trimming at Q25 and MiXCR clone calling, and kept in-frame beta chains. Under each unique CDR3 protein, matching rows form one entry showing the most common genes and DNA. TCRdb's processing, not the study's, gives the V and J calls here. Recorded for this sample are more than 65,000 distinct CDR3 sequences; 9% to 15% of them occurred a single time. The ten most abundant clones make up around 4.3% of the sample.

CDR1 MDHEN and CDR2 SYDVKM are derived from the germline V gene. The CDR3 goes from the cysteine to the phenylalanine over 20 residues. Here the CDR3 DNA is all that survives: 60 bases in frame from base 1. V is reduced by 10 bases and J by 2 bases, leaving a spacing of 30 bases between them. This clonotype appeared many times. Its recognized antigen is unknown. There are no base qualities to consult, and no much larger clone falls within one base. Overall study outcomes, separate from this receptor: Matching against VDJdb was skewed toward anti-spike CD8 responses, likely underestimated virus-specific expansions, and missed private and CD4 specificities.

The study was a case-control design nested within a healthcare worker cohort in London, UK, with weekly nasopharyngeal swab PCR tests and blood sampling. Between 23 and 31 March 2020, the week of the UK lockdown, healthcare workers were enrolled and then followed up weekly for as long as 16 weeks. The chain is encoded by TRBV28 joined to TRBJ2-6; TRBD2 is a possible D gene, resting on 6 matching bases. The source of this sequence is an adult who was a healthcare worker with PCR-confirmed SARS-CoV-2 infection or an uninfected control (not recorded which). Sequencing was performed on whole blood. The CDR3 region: CATEAPTGRGGETGANVLTF. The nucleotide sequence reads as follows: TGTGCCACCGAGGCCCCCACTGGAAGGGGAGGTGAAACTGGGGCCAACGTCCTGACTTTC.